The entry that follows covers one T cell receptor beta chain sequence. Sequencing used immunoSEQ multiplex PCR; TCRdb keeps in-frame clones, though not all of them. This sample yields about 280,000 clones, of which 90% are seen a single time; 1.7% belongs to the top ten. CDR3 length: 14 amino acids. The V end lost 3 bases, the J end lost 1 base, and 9 bases lay between the germline ends. Per germline, CDR1 WNHNN and CDR2 SYGVQD (reference sequence). Participant age was about 18 to 89 years, and participants resided in about two dozen US areas. This specimen belongs to a study of blood T cell repertoires in COVID-19.

Sequenced input: PBMCs or T cells enriched from blood (not recorded which). This chain links TRBV10-1 with TRBJ1-1; D uncertain. This TCR was recovered from a woman aged 18-29 years with acute COVID-19. CDR3 amino acids: CASSDTSSNTEAFF. The CDR3 DNA follows: TGCGCCAGCAGTGATACTTCCTCGAACACTGAAGCTTTCTTT.